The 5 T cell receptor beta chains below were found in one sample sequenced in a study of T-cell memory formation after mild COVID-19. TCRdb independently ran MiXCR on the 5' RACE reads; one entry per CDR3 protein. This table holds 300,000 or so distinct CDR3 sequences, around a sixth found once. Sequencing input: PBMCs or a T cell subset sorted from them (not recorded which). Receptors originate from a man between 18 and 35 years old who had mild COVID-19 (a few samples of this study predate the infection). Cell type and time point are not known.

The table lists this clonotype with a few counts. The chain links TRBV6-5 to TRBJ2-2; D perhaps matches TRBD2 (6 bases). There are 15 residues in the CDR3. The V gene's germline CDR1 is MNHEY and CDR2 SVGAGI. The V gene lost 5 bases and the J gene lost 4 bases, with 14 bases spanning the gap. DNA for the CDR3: TGTGCCAGCAGTAGGACTAATCTGGTCACCGGGGAGCTGTTTTTT. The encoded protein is CASSRTNLVTGELFF.

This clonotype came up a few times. The CDR3 is CASSGSGSTDTQYF. CDR3 in DNA: TGTGCCAGCAGCGGTAGCGGGAGCACAGATACGCAGTATTTT. V is TRBV9 and J is TRBJ2-3; 7 bases are shared with TRBD2. In germline, CDR1 is SGDLS, CDR2 YYNGEE. The ends lost 3 bases at V and 0 bases at J; junction bases unmatched: 1. The CDR3 extends over 14 amino acids.

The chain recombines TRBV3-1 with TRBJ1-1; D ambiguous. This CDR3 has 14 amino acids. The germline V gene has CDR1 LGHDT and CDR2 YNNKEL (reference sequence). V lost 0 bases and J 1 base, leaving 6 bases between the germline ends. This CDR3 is CASSQDVANTEAFF. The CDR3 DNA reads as TGTGCCAGCAGCCAAGATGTTGCGAACACTGAAGCTTTCTTT.

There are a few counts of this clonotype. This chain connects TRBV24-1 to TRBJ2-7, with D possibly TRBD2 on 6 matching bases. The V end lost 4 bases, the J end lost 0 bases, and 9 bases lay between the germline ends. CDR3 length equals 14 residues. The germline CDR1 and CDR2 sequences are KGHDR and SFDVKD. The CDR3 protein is CATSEEGSSYEQYF. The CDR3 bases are TGTGCCACCAGTGAGGAGGGTAGCTCCTACGAGCAGTACTTC.

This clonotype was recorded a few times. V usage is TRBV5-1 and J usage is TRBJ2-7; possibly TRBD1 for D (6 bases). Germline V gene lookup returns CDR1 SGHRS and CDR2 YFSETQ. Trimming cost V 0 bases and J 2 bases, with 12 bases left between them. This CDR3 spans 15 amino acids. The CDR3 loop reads CASSLDRDPTYEQYF. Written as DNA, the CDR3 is TGCGCCAGCAGCTTGGACAGGGACCCGACCTACGAGCAGTACTTC.